This T cell receptor beta chain derives from a study of blood T cell repertoires in COVID-19. Sequencing was performed with immunoSEQ multiplex PCR; in TCRdb, only in-frame clones are kept and a portion is missing. There are 15,000 to 20,000 clones in the sample; 80% occur only once, and approximately 15% lies in the top ten. V lost 0 bases and J 3 bases, leaving 13 bases between the germline ends. CDR3 length equals 15 residues. In germline, CDR1 is SGHNT, CDR2 YYREEE (reference sequence). The receptor was isolated from a human donor in a cohort sampled during active COVID-19. This chain connects TRBV5-4 to TRBJ2-7; D is unclear. The sequencing sample was made of peripheral blood. CDR3 loop: CASSLGVGPLYEQYF. The CDR3 DNA sequence: TGTGCCAGCAGCTTGGGGGTTGGGCCACTCTACGAGCAGTACTTC. Full variable domain (outside the CDR3, taken from reference TRBV5-4 and TRBJ2-7): ETGVTQSPTHLIKTRGQQVTLRCSSQSGHNTVSWYQQALGQGPQFIFQYYREEENGRGNFPPRFSGLQFPNYSSELNVNALELDDSALYLCASSLGVGPLYEQYFGPGTRLTVT.